This section outlines one TCR beta chain sequence together with its context. In this sample, this clonotype turned up many times. What antigen it recognizes has not been identified. Base quality data are lacking; no much larger clone is found one base away. The germline V gene gives CDR1 as SGHAT and CDR2 as FQNNGV. Trimming takes 3 bases off V and 0 bases off J; junction bases not matched to a gene: 3. CDR3 length: 15 amino acids, cysteine to phenylalanine. Of the read, only the CDR3 DNA is kept; its 45 bases are in frame from base 1. Stable Graves' hyperthyroidism was defined as no progression to ophthalmopathy during 18 months of follow-up. The hyperthyroidism patients were between 18 and 65 years old and newly diagnosed, with a disease duration of less than 2 months. The study excluded patients with uncontrolled infections, other autoimmune diseases, pregnancy or lactation. Diagnoses were established on the basis of clinical symptoms, serum thyroxine and TRAb, thyroid ultrasound, and orbital computed tomography. Ficoll-Paque density gradient centrifugation was used to isolate PBMCs from about 9 ml of fresh peripheral blood. Trizol reagent was used to extract total RNA, and RNA quality was then checked on an Agilent 2100 Bioanalyzer.

The TCR beta CDR3 regions were amplified from RNA transcripts. The TCR CDR3 was subjected to a first round of RT-PCR using the HTBI primer set and the Qiagen OneStep RT-PCR kit. The libraries were constructed in a second round of multiplex PCR and then size-selected and purified. The libraries were sequenced on an Illumina HiSeq2000 using paired-end 100 bp reads. Per the authors' processing: SOAPnuke was used to process the raw data, removing reads that contained adapters or uncalled bases, had a mean Phred below 15, or lacked an exact match to the constant primer or identifier. High-quality paired reads were merged with COPE v1.2.5, and unique nucleotide sequences were defined as clonotypes. MiTCR v1.1 was used to align clonotypes to the IMGT TRBV, TRBD and TRBJ reference segments. The analysis included only V-J combinations with a frequency above 0.0001, which together covered about 99% of the repertoires. The TCS score was defined as F50 (clonal expansion) divided by E x V (chaos), with BLOSUM62-based TCRdist calculated between CDR3 peptides within each V-J. Welch's t-statistics and random forest reduced around 510 V-J features to roughly 13, which were used in a naive Bayes classifier (R e1071). TCRdb reran the public reads through fastp at Q25 and MiXCR, keeping productive beta chains. Each record represents a unique CDR3 protein, reported with the most common genes and DNA among its rows. TCRdb assigned the V and J calls; the authors' analysis was not used. The sample table contains around 520,000 distinct CDR3 sequences; only one count was recorded for around 15% of them. Approximately 15% of the sample is in the top ten clones.

The data are from a study of T cells in Graves' hyperthyroidism and ophthalmopathy (dated by TCRdb to between 2019 and 2020). About the full investigation: Peripheral blood was sampled at the time of initial diagnosis, prior to any treatment. To identify TCR V-J signatures that set the groups apart, the researchers used a discovery cohort of about a hundred patients, made up of under 50 with Graves' ophthalmopathy and some 55 with stable Graves' hyperthyroidism. An independent validation cohort of under 20 hyperthyroidism patients and about 16 patients who later progressed to ophthalmopathy tested prospective prediction of ophthalmopathy. For training and testing, the roughly 100 patients in the discovery cohort were randomly divided in a 7:3 ratio. In several Graves' hyperthyroidism patients, the study also compared T-cell repertoires from thyroid tissue with T-cell repertoires from blood. Following sampling, methimazole starting at 30 mg daily was given to hyperthyroidism patients, and high-dose intravenous methylprednisolone was given to ophthalmopathy patients. TCR Vbeta CDR3 sequencing of 120 to 150 peripheral blood samples (roughly 43 ophthalmopathy, roughly 74 hyperthyroidism and around 17 progressor patients) is reported in the paper. Here is what the overall study found, with its caveats: A 13 V-J signature model separated ophthalmopathy from stable hyperthyroidism, with around 88% sensitivity and 81% to 83% specificity in cross-validation and 80%/75% in testing. In validation, progression to ophthalmopathy was predicted by the model with 70.59% sensitivity and 72.22% specificity, a median of roughly six months before onset. Blood samples also contained most of the expanded thyroid clonotypes (frequency above 0.001), which suggests that blood repertoires may reflect thyroid immune responses. Sample size was not statistically predetermined, and investigators were not blinded to group allocation.

Recombination linked TRBV11-2 to TRBJ1-1; the junction holds 8 bases that match TRBD1. The receptor was derived from a woman between 35 and 50 years old with Graves' hyperthyroidism. The sample consisted of blood. The sequence in DNA is TGTGCCAGCAGCTTGACAGGGGTCGTGAACACTGAAGCTTTCTTT. It codes for CASSLTGVVNTEAFF.